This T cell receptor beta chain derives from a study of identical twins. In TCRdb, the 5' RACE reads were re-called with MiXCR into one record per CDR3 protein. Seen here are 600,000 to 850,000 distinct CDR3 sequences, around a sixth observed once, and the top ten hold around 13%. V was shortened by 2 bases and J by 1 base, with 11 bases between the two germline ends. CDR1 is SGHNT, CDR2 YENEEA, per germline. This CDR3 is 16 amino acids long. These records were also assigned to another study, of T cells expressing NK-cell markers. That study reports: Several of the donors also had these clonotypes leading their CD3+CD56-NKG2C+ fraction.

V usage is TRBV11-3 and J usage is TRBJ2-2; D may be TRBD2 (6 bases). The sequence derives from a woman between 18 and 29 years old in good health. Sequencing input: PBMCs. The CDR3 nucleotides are TGTGCCAGCAGCTTACGAGCTAGCGTGAACACCGGGGAGCTGTTTTTT. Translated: CASSLRASVNTGELFF.